This T cell receptor beta chain was sequenced for a study of blood T cell repertoires in COVID-19. The table came from immunoSEQ multiplex PCR; TCRdb's copy has only in-frame clones and leaves some out. The sample yields 170,000 or so clones, about 86% seen once. The material sequenced was peripheral blood. This TCR came from a man aged 50-59 years with active or convalescent COVID-19.

The DNA for the CDR3 is TGTGCCTGGACTGCGGGACAGGGGAGAAACACCATATATTTT. Its protein product is CAWTAGQGRNTIYF. J is TRBJ1-3 and V is TRBV30; 10 bases match TRBD1. The CDR3 covers 14 residues. V dropped 4 bases and J dropped 5; count of bases not matched to a gene: 5. Germline CDR1 GTSNPN, CDR2 SVGIG (reference sequence).